This paragraph covers one T cell receptor beta chain sequence. Its antigen is still unknown. No much larger clone exists at a distance of one base, and base qualities are not known. These data belong to a study of vaccination and CD4 T cells after COVID-19 (dated by TCRdb to the early 2020s). For the wider study: SARS-CoV-2 positivity had been established in the convalescent patients by nasal swab PCR, and mild disease was recorded in several of these patients and severe disease in one. The convalescent cohort included six males and four females, with two Hispanic individuals, seven Caucasians, two Asians and one multiracial person. Participants got two doses of the Pfizer-BioNTech BNT162b2 vaccine (n=8) or two doses of the Moderna mRNA-1273 vaccine (n=2). Post-COVID blood samples from convalescent patients were collected a median of roughly 100 days after diagnosis, with a range of 35 to 161 days. Post-vaccine blood samples were obtained a median of around 67 days after the second vaccine dose, with a range of roughly 13 to 250 days. The cultures were stimulated with overlapping spike peptide pools from SARS-CoV-2 and from the common cold coronaviruses HCoV-NL63, HCoV-OC43 and HCoV-229E. As controls, cultures received a CEFX viral epitope pool (the positive control), an HIV-1 Nef peptide pool (the negative control), or no peptide at all. In 10 COVID-19 convalescent patients and several infection-naive healthy vaccine recipients, the spike-specific CD4+ TCR repertoire before mRNA vaccination was compared with the repertoire after mRNA vaccination.

What the treatment or condition label conveys for this sample: roughly 11-day PBMC culture with coronavirus spike peptide pools or control peptides (ViraFEST assay). The ViraFEST assay was used in the study, in which antigen-specific T cells were expanded with peptide pools and expanded clonotypes were subsequently identified by TCR sequencing. Positive SARS-CoV-2 PCR tests in the convalescent patients dated from March to December 2020, before Alpha, Beta and Delta variants emerged in the United States. Each well held millions of PBMCs cultured in IMDM containing around 5% human AB serum and approximately 9.8 IU/ml IL-2, with roughly 10 ug/ml peptide pools added. On days 3 and 7, half of the culture medium was replaced with fresh IL-2-containing medium. After roughly nine days of culture, CD4+ T cells were isolated by negative selection using the EasySep CD4+ T cell isolation kit. PBMCs were separated from whole blood using Ficoll-Paque Plus gradient centrifugation and then either used fresh or cryopreserved at -140C. Culture conditions were generally each tested in triplicate wells.

The library came from PCR. DNA from cultured CD4+ T cells underwent TCR sequencing with the Oncomine TCR Beta short-read assay at the Johns Hopkins FTIC core. The QIAamp micro DNA kit was used to extract genomic DNA from the cultured CD4+ T cells. The Oncomine TCR Beta libraries from cultured CD4+ T cells were pooled using unique dual indexes and then sequenced on an Illumina iSeq 100. In the original analysis: Non-productive sequences were removed, and CDR3s that did not start with C, did not end with F or W, or were shorter than 7 amino acids were discarded. Antigen-specific clonotypes were identified with the MANAFEST web application by comparing peptide-stimulated wells with reference and other culture wells. An FDR below 0.05, an odds ratio above 5, and a productive frequency above 0.1% in at least two of three replicate wells were required for clones to be considered positive. A clonotype was classed as cross-reactive if the clonotype showed significant expansion both in SARS-CoV-2 spike wells and in at least one common cold coronavirus spike condition. Levenshtein distances (stringdist) and unrooted phylogenetic trees (ape) in R version 3.6.1 were used to assess CDR3 homology. TCRdb's own reprocessing of the public reads used fastp at Q25 and MiXCR and kept productive beta chains. Rows are combined by CDR3 protein, so each entry shows the most common genes and DNA. These V and J calls originate from TCRdb's pipeline instead of the authors' own analysis. Recorded for this sample are thousands of distinct CDR3 sequences; about 77% of them occurred a single time. Around 20% of the sample belongs to the ten largest clones.

Study-level results and caveats: Only a relatively small number of convalescent patients were included in the study, and early timepoints following natural infection were not analyzed. The median count of SARS-CoV-2-reactive clonotypes went up from approximately 20 after infection to 35 to 40 after vaccination, although the change was not significant. Of the vaccine-specific clones in convalescent patients, 304 of 307, or nearly all, reacted only to SARS-CoV-2 spike and did not cross-react with common cold coronaviruses. Among the post-vaccine SARS-CoV-2-reactive clones in convalescent patients, a median 86.3% showed up only after vaccination, which suggests vaccine-specific priming.

Sequencing input: CD4+ T cells from blood, cultured in vitro. The receptor comes from a human donor who had recovered from COVID-19.

The CDR3 region reads CASSTGTGSRTDTQYF. In nucleotides, the sequence is TGTGCCAGCAGCACGGGGACAGGGAGTAGGACAGATACGCAGTATTTT. The rearranged segments are TRBV11-3 and TRBJ2-3; the junction holds 9 bases that match TRBD1. Per the germline V gene, SGHNT is the CDR1 and YENEEA is the CDR2. For this chain, trimming is 5 bases at the V end and 3 bases at the J end, and the number of junction bases without a gene match is 9. The cysteine opens and the phenylalanine closes a CDR3 of 16 amino acids. Here the CDR3 DNA is all that survives: 48 bases in frame from base 1.